The 17 T cell receptor beta chains listed next were all sequenced from one sample in a study of blood T cell repertoires in COVID-19. Measured with immunoSEQ multiplex PCR; TCRdb has only the in-frame clones, and not every one. The table includes about 15,000 clones, approximately 92% detected once. Sample: peripheral blood. These receptors all come from a human donor in a cohort sampled during active COVID-19.

J is TRBJ1-1 and V is TRBV27; maybe TRBD1 (5 bases). This CDR3 has 15 amino acids. Germline V gene sequence: CDR1 MNHEY, CDR2 SMNVEV (reference sequence). V was clipped by 7 bases and J by 0 bases, with 15 bases between them. CDR3 DNA sequence: TGTGCCAGCACCAAAAGCAGGGTATTGAACACTGAAGCTTTCTTT. Translating it yields CASTKSRVLNTEAFF.

The gene calls are TRBV7-3 and TRBJ1-2; D unresolved. The CDR3 spans 13 residues. Trimming removed 2 bases at V and 8 bases at J, with 12 bases between. CDR1 SGHTA and CDR2 FQGTGA come from the germline V gene. In DNA form, the CDR3 reads TGTGCCAGCAGCTTACGAGGATCTCGGGGCTACACCTTC. This encodes CASSLRGSRGYTF. Filled out from reference TRBV7-3 and TRBJ1-2, the complete variable domain reads GAGVSQTPSNKVTEKGKYVELRCDPISGHTALYWYRQSLGQGPEFLIYFQGTGAADDSGLPNDRFFAVRPEGSVSTLKIQRTERGDSAVYLCASSLRGSRGYTFGSGTRLTVV.

The chain joins TRBV6-5 to TRBJ1-6; a possible D gene is TRBD1 (5 bases). V was trimmed by 10 bases and J by 6 bases, leaving 13 bases between them. In germline, CDR1 is MNHEY, CDR2 SVGAGI. The CDR3 covers 13 residues. The chain's CDR3 is CATLDRLNSPLHF. CDR3 nucleotide sequence: TGTGCCACCCTAGACAGACTTAATTCACCCCTCCACTTT.

V is TRBV5-1 and J is TRBJ2-7; 10 nucleotides agree with TRBD1. This CDR3 has 13 residues. Germline CDR1 SGHRS, CDR2 YFSETQ. V lost 8 bases and J lost 3; bases outside the gene matches: 5. CDR3 protein: CASRTGGDYEQYF. CDR3 in DNA: TGCGCCAGTCGGACAGGGGGGGACTACGAGCAGTACTTC.

The chain employs TRBV5-1 and TRBJ2-1, with D possibly being TRBD1 (5 bases). Germline CDR1 SGHRS, CDR2 YFSETQ. V was trimmed by 3 bases and J by 0 bases, leaving 13 bases between them. The CDR3 is 16 amino acids. CDR3 coding DNA: TGCGCCAGCAGCTCCTTGCCCACAGGCTCCTACAATGAGCAGTTCTTC. Its protein product is CASSSLPTGSYNEQFF.

The V call is TRBV12-5, the J call TRBJ1-1; D is uncertain. The germline V and J ends were trimmed by 0 bases and 1 base, with 3 bases remaining between them. This CDR3 is 13 amino acids long. The germline gives CDR1 LGHNT, CDR2 FRNRAP. CDR3 nucleotide sequence: TGTGCTAGTGGTTTGGTACAGAACACTGAAGCTTTCTTT. Amino acid sequence: CASGLVQNTEAFF.

The rearrangement links TRBV10-2 to TRBJ1-1; D unresolved. The germline V gene has CDR1 WSHSY and CDR2 SAAADI. The V and J ends lost 1 base and 5 bases respectively, with 20 bases between them. The CDR3 covers 17 residues. The CDR3 DNA sequence: TGCGCCAGCAGTGAGTTCTTAGAGTGGCAGCGCCCGACTGAAGCTTTCTTT. Amino acid sequence: CASSEFLEWQRPTEAFF.

V is TRBV3-1 (or the pseudogene TRBV3-2) and J is TRBJ2-1; tentative D call: TRBD2 (5 bases). Germline assignment: CDR1 LGHDT and CDR2 YNNKEL (reference sequence). V lost 4 bases and J lost 8, with 21 bases in between. The CDR3 is made up of 16 amino acids. DNA of the CDR3: TGTGCCAGCAGCCCCCGAGGGTTGCCCTCCGGAGATGAGCAGTTCTTC. Translating gives CASSPRGLPSGDEQFF.

The chain is built from TRBV7-3 and TRBJ2-5; tentatively, D is TRBD2 (7 bases). This CDR3 comprises 14 residues. Germline CDR1 and CDR2: SGHTA and FQGTGA. V was shortened by 2 bases and J by 5 bases, with 12 bases between the two germline ends. The CDR3 DNA is TGTGCCAGCAGCTTAGGCGGGGGCCCCGAGACCCAGTACTTC. It is translated as CASSLGGGPETQYF.

The chain is built from TRBV7-2 and TRBJ1-3, with 8 bases fitting TRBD1. Germline values: CDR1 SGHTA, CDR2 FQGNSA. The CDR3 totals 15 residues. Trimming cost V 1 base and J 4 bases; bases outside gene matches: 3. CDR3 protein: CASSLGQGRGNTIYF. Here the CDR3 DNA reads TGTGCCAGCAGCTTAGGACAGGGGCGAGGAAACACCATATATTTT.

The genes are TRBV30 and TRBJ2-2; 10 nucleotides match TRBD1. CDR1 and CDR2 (germline): GTSNPN, SVGIG (reference sequence). CDR3 size: 14 residues. CDR3 in DNA: TGTGCTGTTAGGGGACAGGGGTTCACCGGGGAGCTGTTTTTT. Translation gives CAVRGQGFTGELFF.

V usage is TRBV18 and J usage is TRBJ1-4; D perhaps matches TRBD1 (6 bases). Germline lookup yields CDR1 KGHSH and CDR2 LQKENI. V was cut by 3 bases and J by 4 bases, with 12 bases left in between. CDR3 length: 15 residues. CDR3 sequence (DNA): TGTGCCAGCTCACCTTTGGAAGGGGGTAATGAAAAACTGTTTTTT. This sequence encodes CASSPLEGGNEKLFF.

The chain has TRBV5-1 and TRBJ2-3, with 7 bases identical to TRBD2. V was clipped by 2 bases and J by 3 bases; unmatched bases: 6. This CDR3 comprises 15 residues. Germline-derived CDR1 and CDR2 are SGHRS and YFSETQ. CDR3 amino acids: CASSLRAGSTDTQYF. CDR3 sequence (DNA): TGCGCCAGCAGCTTACGAGCGGGGTCTACAGATACGCAGTATTTT. The whole variable domain, filled in from reference TRBV5-1 and TRBJ2-3, reads KAGVTQTPRYLIKTRGQQVTLSCSPISGHRSVSWYQQTPGQGLQFLFEYFSETQRNKGNFPGRFSGRQFSNSRSEMNVSTLELGDSALYLCASSLRAGSTDTQYFGPGTRLTVL.

The J gene is TRBJ2-2, the V gene TRBV19, with D possibly TRBD1 on 6 matching bases. Trimming cost V 4 bases and J 3 bases, with 15 bases left between them. The CDR3 length is 16 residues. Germline assignment: CDR1 LNHDA and CDR2 SQIVND (reference sequence). CDR3 loop: CASSTGRQAYTGELFF. The CDR3 DNA is TGTGCCAGTAGTACAGGGAGACAGGCGTACACCGGGGAGCTGTTTTTT.

J is TRBJ2-3 and V is TRBV28; a possible D gene is TRBD1 (6 bases). CDR1 MDHEN and CDR2 SYDVKM come from the germline V gene. Trimming took 7 bases from V and 6 from J, leaving 20 bases between them. The CDR3 length is 15 residues. The CDR3 DNA reads as TGTGCCAGCATCAGAGGGGGAGTGTACTCTGATACGCAGTATTTT. Amino acid sequence: CASIRGGVYSDTQYF.

The chain couples TRBV20-1 to TRBJ1-5, with no clear D. The CDR3 has 12 residues. Germline CDR1 reads DFQATT; CDR2 reads SNEGSKA (reference sequence). V was trimmed by 3 bases and J by 3 bases, leaving 6 bases between them. The CDR3 DNA is TGCAGTGCTAGTGTCTCCAATCAGCCCCAGCATTTT. It codes for CSASVSNQPQHF.

This clone was seen once. V is TRBV5-6 and J is TRBJ2-5, with 7 bases aligning to TRBD1. With V trimmed by 0 bases and J by 5 bases, 13 bases remained unmatched. This CDR3 contains 17 residues. Germline V CDR1 and CDR2: SGHDT, YYEEEE. CDR3 region: CASSLGRPGQLGETQYF. CDR3 nucleotide sequence: TGTGCCAGCAGCTTGGGTCGCCCGGGACAGTTGGGGGAGACCCAGTACTTC.